A single sample gave rise to the 24 T cell receptor beta chains below, sequenced in a study of OX40 agonist ivuxolimab in advanced cancers. Sequencing was performed with immunoSEQ multiplex PCR; in TCRdb, only in-frame clones are kept and a portion is missing. Here the sample spans around 100,000 clones, roughly 89% being singletons. The material was CD4+ or CD8+ T cells sorted from blood, obtained in a trial of the OX40 agonist ivuxolimab. The receptors derive from an adult with an advanced solid tumor such as melanoma, head and neck, liver or kidney cancer.

At least ten counts were recorded for this clone. The chain is built from TRBV19 and TRBJ1-4; D is undetermined. Trimming took 5 bases from V and 11 from J, leaving 18 bases between them. The CDR3 extends over 14 amino acids. Germline V gene data show CDR1 as LNHDA and CDR2 as SQIVND (reference sequence). CDR3 amino acids: CASSADAGRGKLFF. The CDR3 coding sequence is TGTGCCAGTAGTGCCGACGCGGGGAGAGGGAAACTGTTTTTT. Looking up the rest from reference TRBV19 and TRBJ1-4 gives the full variable domain: DGGITQSPKYLFRKEGQNVTLSCEQNLNHDAMYWYRQDPGQGLRLIYYSQIVNDFQKGDIAEGYSVSREKKESFPLTVTSAQKNPTAFYLCASSADAGRGKLFFGSGTQLSVL.

The V gene is TRBV25-1, the J gene TRBJ2-2, with 11 bases identical to TRBD2. CDR1 is MGHDK and CDR2 is SYGVNS in the germline V gene. The CDR3 contains 15 residues. The V gene end was trimmed by 7 bases and the J gene end by 3 bases; junction bases not matched to a gene: 4. CDR3 protein: CASTGSGRDTGELFF. The CDR3, as DNA: TGTGCCAGCACGGGTAGCGGGAGGGACACCGGGGAGCTGTTTTTT.

This clone was seen a handful of times. This rearrangement joins TRBV10-3 to TRBJ2-1; D perhaps matches TRBD2 (6 bases). V lost 11 bases and J lost 4, with 12 bases in between. Germline V gene sequence: CDR1 ENHRY, CDR2 SYGVKD. CDR3 size: 12 residues. CDR3 protein: CAARDFYNEQFF. As DNA, the CDR3 is TGTGCCGCCCGGGACTTTTACAATGAGCAGTTCTTC.

This clone was counted once. The V call is TRBV21-1, the J call TRBJ2-3; the D segment call TRBD1 is taken from the table without a DNA check. TRBV21-1 is noted as a pseudogene. The CDR3 totals 17 residues. CDR3 nucleotide sequence: TGTGCCAGCAGCAAAGTGGTTCCGGCCTCCCCAGGCGATACGCAGTATTTT. Translating it yields CASSKVVPASPGDTQYF.

The chain recombines TRBV5-1 with TRBJ1-2, with 7 bases that match TRBD1. V was clipped by 0 bases and J by 5 bases; unmatched bases: 7. CDR1 and CDR2 from the germline V gene are SGHRS and YFSETQ. CDR3 length: 15 residues. The CDR3 nucleotides are TGCGCCAGCAGCTTGGATGGGACAGAACTTTATGGCTACACCTTC. Translating gives CASSLDGTELYGYTF.

This clone was found once. The V and J genes are TRBV30 and TRBJ2-2, with D possibly TRBD2 on 6 matching bases. This CDR3 is 16 amino acids long. CDR1 and CDR2 from the germline V gene are GTSNPN and SVGIG (reference sequence). V was shortened by 7 bases and J by 0 bases, with 18 bases between the two germline ends. The CDR3: CASRPAGSTNTGELFF. The CDR3 DNA reads TGTGCCTCGCGCCCGGCGGGATCCACGAACACCGGGGAGCTGTTTTTT.

V and J are TRBV18 and TRBJ1-1, with a weak D call TRBD1 (6 bases). CDR3 length: 16 residues. Trimming left V 2 bases short and J 1 base short, with 14 bases between. Germline loops: CDR1 KGHSH, CDR2 LQKENI. CDR3 region: CASSPLGATTNTEAFF. Here the CDR3 DNA reads TGTGCCAGCTCACCATTGGGGGCAACGACGAACACTGAAGCTTTCTTT.

The chain is built from TRBV9 and TRBJ2-7; the D gene is possibly TRBD1 (6 bases). The germline gives CDR1 SGDLS, CDR2 YYNGEE. Trimming took off 0 bases at V and 3 bases at J, with 19 bases between the two ends. The CDR3 has 17 residues. CDR3 loop: CASSVAMAAPGDYEQYF. CDR3 DNA: TGTGCCAGCAGCGTAGCCATGGCAGCTCCAGGGGACTACGAGCAGTACTTC.

The chain is built from TRBV19 and TRBJ2-2, with D possibly TRBD2 on 6 matching bases. The CDR3 covers 15 residues. Germline values: CDR1 LNHDA, CDR2 SQIVND (reference sequence). Trimming shortened V by 3 bases and J by 1 base, and 9 bases separated the two germline ends. The CDR3 spells CASSINGRNTGELFF. The CDR3 DNA sequence: TGTGCCAGTAGTATTAACGGGAGGAACACCGGGGAGCTGTTTTTT.

This chain joins TRBV30 and TRBJ2-5, with 9 bases identical to TRBD1. V dropped 5 bases and J dropped 5; count of bases not matched to a gene: 9. Germline V gene data show CDR1 as GTSNPN and CDR2 as SVGIG (reference sequence). This CDR3 has 14 residues. The CDR3 nucleotides read TGTGCCTGGGGGCCGGGACAGGGAGGTGAGACCCAGTACTTC. Translated: CAWGPGQGGETQYF. The whole variable domain, filled in from reference TRBV30 and TRBJ2-5, reads SQTIHQWPATLVQPVGSPLSLECTVEGTSNPNLYWYRQAAGRGLQLLFYSVGIGQISSEVPQNLSASRPQDRQFILSSKKLLLSDSGFYLCAWGPGQGGETQYFGPGTRLLVL.

The sample holds one count of this clone. This chain connects TRBV11-1 to TRBJ1-1, with D possibly being TRBD1 (5 bases). V was trimmed by 5 bases and J by 1 base, leaving 20 bases between them. This CDR3 region has 17 residues. Germline V CDR1 and CDR2: SGHAT, FQDESV (reference sequence). The CDR3 nucleotides are TGTGCCAGCAGCCCAGCGGTGGGGAACAGGAGGAACACTGAAGCTTTCTTT. Translation gives CASSPAVGNRRNTEAFF.

The CDR3 nucleotides read TGTGCCAGTAGCAACGCCGGGACAGGGGCGAGGAATGAGCAGTTCTTC. It translates to CASSNAGTGARNEQFF. V gene TRBV19 combines with J gene TRBJ2-1, with 10 nucleotides matching TRBD1. The CDR3 sequence is 16 residues long. Trimming at V came to 6 bases and at J to 7 bases, leaving 12 bases not matched to a gene. From germline, CDR1 is LNHDA and CDR2 SQIVND (reference sequence).

This chain connects TRBV19 to TRBJ1-2; D might be TRBD1 (6 bases). Germline lookup yields CDR1 LNHDA and CDR2 SQIVND (reference sequence). This CDR3 comprises 13 residues. Deletions cut 6 bases from V and 2 bases from J, with 10 bases between. DNA for the CDR3: TGTGCCAGTAGCTTTGGACAGAACTATGGCTACACCTTC. As protein: CASSFGQNYGYTF.

The chain couples TRBV27 to TRBJ2-2; 8 bases are a match to TRBD1. CDR3 length equals 15 residues. V dropped 3 bases and J dropped 6; count of bases not matched to a gene: 6. The V gene's germline CDR1 is MNHEY and CDR2 SMNVEV (reference sequence). CDR3 sequence reads: CASSFGRGPPGELFF. The CDR3 DNA follows: TGTGCCAGCAGTTTTGGCAGGGGGCCGCCCGGGGAGCTGTTTTTT.

This clone was seen a few times. This chain uses TRBV7-2 with TRBJ2-1; 12 nucleotides agree with TRBD2. The CDR3 length is 13 residues. Germline lookup yields CDR1 SGHTA and CDR2 FQGNSA. J was trimmed by 15 bases and V by 5 bases; bases with no gene match: 8. The CDR3 sequence is CASSPLAGGPAFF. In nucleotides, the CDR3 is TGTGCCAGCAGCCCTCTAGCGGGGGGGCCCGCGTTCTTC. Full variable domain (remainder filled in from reference TRBV7-2 and TRBJ2-1): GAGVSQSPSNKVTEKGKDVELRCDPISGHTALYWYRQSLGQGLEFLIYFQGNSAPDKSGLPSDRFSAERTGGSVSTLTIQRTQQEDSAVYLCASSPLAGGPAFFGPGTRLTVL.

The gene calls are TRBV28 and TRBJ1-6, with 8 bases matching TRBD1. Per germline, CDR1 MDHEN and CDR2 SYDVKM. The CDR3 covers 13 residues. Trimming removed 3 bases from V and 8 bases from J; junction bases left unmatched: 0. CDR3 region: CASSLDRDSPLHF. The CDR3 coding sequence is TGTGCCAGCAGTTTGGACAGGGATTCACCCCTCCACTTT.

The chain links TRBV10-3 to TRBJ1-3; D unresolved. This CDR3 is 14 amino acids long. Germline V lookup: CDR1 ENHRY, CDR2 SYGVKD. The V end lost 5 bases, the J end lost 3 bases, and 11 bases lay between the germline ends. Written as DNA, the CDR3 is TGTGCCATCAGTAGAACCTCTCTTGGAAACACCATATATTTT. As protein: CAISRTSLGNTIYF.

This clone appeared once. The chain employs TRBV9 and TRBJ2-7, with D perhaps matching TRBD2 (6 bases). Germline CDR1 is SGDLS and CDR2 is YYNGEE. The CDR3 contains 16 residues. Trimming pared 4 bases from V and 0 bases from J, leaving 17 bases between. The chain's CDR3 is CASSQTIAASSYEQYF. As DNA, the CDR3 is TGTGCCAGCAGCCAGACGATAGCGGCGAGCTCCTACGAGCAGTACTTC.

The J gene is TRBJ2-7, the V gene TRBV6-5; 7 bases are shared with TRBD2. V shed 3 bases and J 7 bases; nucleotides not matched to a gene: 9. The germline V gene encodes CDR1 MNHEY and CDR2 SVGAGI. The CDR3 consists of 14 residues. In DNA form, the CDR3 reads TGTGCCAGCAGTTATACCGTGGGAGCGGGGGAGCAGTACTTC. As protein: CASSYTVGAGEQYF.

This clone was picked up one time. CDR3 residues: CASSLAQDRLSSYEQYF. CDR3 bases: TGTGCCAGCAGCTTAGCGCAGGACAGGCTATCCTCCTACGAGCAGTACTTC. The chain carries TRBV7-6 and TRBJ2-7; 7 nucleotides match TRBD1. The CDR3 length is 17 residues. CDR1 SGHVS and CDR2 FNYEAQ come from the germline V gene. Trimming at V came to 0 bases and at J to 0 bases, leaving 8 bases not matched to a gene.

This rearrangement joins TRBV29-1 to TRBJ2-2, with unresolved D. The CDR3 consists of 13 residues. Germline V gene lookup returns CDR1 SQVTM and CDR2 ANQGSEA. Trimming removed 5 bases at V and 1 base at J, with 8 bases between. This CDR3 is CSVRYGNTGELFF. The DNA of the CDR3 is TGCAGCGTTCGTTACGGGAACACCGGGGAGCTGTTTTTT.

The chain employs TRBV29-1 and TRBJ1-3, with D uncertain. CDR3 length: 13 residues. V dropped 1 base and J dropped 3 bases, with 7 bases sitting between them. Germline V CDR1 and CDR2: SQVTM, ANQGSEA. Here the CDR3 reads CSVEVRLGNTIYF. The CDR3 nucleotides are TGCAGCGTTGAAGTCAGACTTGGAAACACCATATATTTT.

In this sample, this clone turned up a few times. The CDR3 region is CASSIDPTVNTEAFF. The CDR3 coding sequence is TGTGCCAGTAGTATAGATCCTACCGTGAACACTGAAGCTTTCTTT. The chain joins TRBV19 to TRBJ1-1; no firm D call. The CDR3 is made up of 15 amino acids. Germline lookup yields CDR1 LNHDA and CDR2 SQIVND (reference sequence). The V and J ends lost 0 bases and 0 bases respectively, with 8 bases between them.

CDR3 residues: CASSLSRGTRLGYEQYF. In nucleotides, the CDR3 is TGTGCCAGCAGCTTGTCTCGGGGGACTAGGTTGGGTTACGAGCAGTACTTC. The chain is built from TRBV7-2 and TRBJ2-7; 8 positions match TRBD2. J gave up 4 bases and V 3 bases, and 14 bases lay outside the gene matches. In germline, CDR1 is SGHTA, CDR2 FQGNSA. The CDR3 spans 17 residues.